This T cell receptor (beta chain) stems from a study of T-cell memory formation after mild COVID-19. Notes on the study in general: Memory from before infection featured some responding clones, which suggests cross-reactive memory joined.

Using its own MiXCR run on the 5' RACE reads, TCRdb lists one record per CDR3 protein. The data contain about 140,000 distinct CDR3 sequences, around 13% of them singletons. The CDR3 has 15 amino acids. J was trimmed by 3 bases and V by 5 bases; bases with no gene match: 9. The germline V gene encodes CDR1 LNHNV and CDR2 YYDKDF (reference sequence). About this clonotype: As yet, its antigen is unknown.

The sequenced material came from PBMCs or a T cell subset sorted from them (not recorded which). The gene calls are TRBV15 and TRBJ2-7, with 8 bases identical to TRBD1. This TCR was recovered from an adult woman who had mild COVID-19 (a few samples of this study predate the infection). Cell type and time point are not known. The CDR3 region has the DNA TGTGCCACCAGCTGGCCACAGGGGGGAATCTACGAGCAGTACTTC. It is translated as CATSWPQGGIYEQYF.